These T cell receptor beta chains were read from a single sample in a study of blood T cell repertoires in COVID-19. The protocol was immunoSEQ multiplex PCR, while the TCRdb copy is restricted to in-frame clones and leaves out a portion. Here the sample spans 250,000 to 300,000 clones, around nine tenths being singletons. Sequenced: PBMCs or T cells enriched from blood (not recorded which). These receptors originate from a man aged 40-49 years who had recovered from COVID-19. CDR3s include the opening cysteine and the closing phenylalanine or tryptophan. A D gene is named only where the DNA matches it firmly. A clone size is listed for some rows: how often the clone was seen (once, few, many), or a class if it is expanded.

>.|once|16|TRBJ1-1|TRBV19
TGTGCCAGTAGTATAGATTTCGAGGTTTCAGGGACTGAAGCTTTCTTT
CASSIDFEVSGTEAFF
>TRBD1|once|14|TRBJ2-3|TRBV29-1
TGCAGCGTCGAGACTACAGGGGGCACAGATACGCAGTATTTT
CSVETTGGTDTQYF
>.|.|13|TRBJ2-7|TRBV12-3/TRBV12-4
TGTGCCAGCAGTTTAGACATAGCTTACGAGCAGTACTTC
CASSLDIAYEQYF
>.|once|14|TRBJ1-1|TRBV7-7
TGTGCTAGCAGCTTACATCCAGGGGACGGTGAAGCTTTCTTT
CASSLHPGDGEAFF
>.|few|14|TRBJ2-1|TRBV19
TGTGCCAGTAGTATTGGACTGCCTTACAATGAGCAGTTCTTC
CASSIGLPYNEQFF
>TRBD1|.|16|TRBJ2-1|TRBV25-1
TGTGCCAGCAGTGCCACAGGGGCAACCCATAGGAATGAGCAGTTCTTC
CASSATGATHRNEQFF
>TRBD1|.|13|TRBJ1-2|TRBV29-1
TGCAGCGAATCCGGGACAGGGGGCTCTGGCTACACCTTC
CSESGTGGSGYTF
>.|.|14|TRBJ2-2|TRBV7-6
TGTGCCAGCAGCTTAGAAGCGGAAACCGGGGAGCTGTTTTTT
CASSLEAETGELFF
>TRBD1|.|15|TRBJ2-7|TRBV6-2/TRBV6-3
TGTGCCAGCAGTACTCGACAGGGGGCCACCCACGAGCAGTACTTC
CASSTRQGATHEQYF
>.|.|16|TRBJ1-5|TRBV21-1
TGTGCCAGCAGCAAAAGAGGACAGGAGATGAATCAGCCCCAGCATTTT
CASSKRGQEMNQPQHF
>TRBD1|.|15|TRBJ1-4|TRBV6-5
TGTGCCAGCGCAACCGCCGGGACAGGTGGCGAAAAACTGTTTTTT
CASATAGTGGEKLFF
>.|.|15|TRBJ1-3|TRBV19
TGTGCCAGTAGTATACGAGGGCGATCTGGAAACACCATATATTTT
CASSIRGRSGNTIYF
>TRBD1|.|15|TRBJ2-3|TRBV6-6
TGTGCCAGCAGCTACGGACAGGTCGGACTAGATACGCAGTATTTT
CASSYGQVGLDTQYF
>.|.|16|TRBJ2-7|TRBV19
TGTGCCAGTAGTACACGTACAGGGTACTGGTCCTACGAGCAGTACTTC
CASSTRTGYWSYEQYF
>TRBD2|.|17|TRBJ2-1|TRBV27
TGTGCCAGCAGTGCCAGACTAGCGGGGTTGCCAAAGGGTGAGCAGTTCTTC
CASSARLAGLPKGEQFF
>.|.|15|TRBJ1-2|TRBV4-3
TGCGCCAGCAGCCGCCAGGCTCGTTCTAACTATGGCTACACCTTC
CASSRQARSNYGYTF
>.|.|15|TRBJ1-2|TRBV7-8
TGTGCCAGCAGCTTAGTAGGAGGGGTTAACTATGGCTACACCTTC
CASSLVGGVNYGYTF
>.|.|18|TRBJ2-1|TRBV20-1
TGCAGTGCTAGTTCCAGGGGTCGTGGGACCGCGTCCTACAATGAGCAGTTCTTC
CSASSRGRGTASYNEQFF
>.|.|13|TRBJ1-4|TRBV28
TGTGCCAGCAGAGGGGCCACTAATGAAAAACTGTTTTTT
CASRGATNEKLFF
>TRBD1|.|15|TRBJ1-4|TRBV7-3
TGTGCCAGCAGCCACGGGACAGGGGCTAATGAAAAACTGTTTTTT
CASSHGTGANEKLFF
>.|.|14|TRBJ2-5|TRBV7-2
TGTGCCAGCAGCTTTAAAAACAGGATCGAGACCCAGTACTTC
CASSFKNRIETQYF
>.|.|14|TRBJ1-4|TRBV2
TGTGCCAGCAACGTCGAAGGGGCGGATGAAAAACTGTTTTTT
CASNVEGADEKLFF
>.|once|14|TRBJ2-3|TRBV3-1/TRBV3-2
TGTGCCAGCAGCCAAGGCGGACTCCCCGATACGCAGTATTTT
CASSQGGLPDTQYF
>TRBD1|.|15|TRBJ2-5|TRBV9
TGTGCCAGCAGCCCCCGGACAGGGCTTGTGGAGACCCAGTACTTC
CASSPRTGLVETQYF
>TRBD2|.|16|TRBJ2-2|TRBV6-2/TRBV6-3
TGTGCCAGCAGTTACCCTAGCGGGAGTATCACCGGGGAGCTGTTTTTT
CASSYPSGSITGELFF
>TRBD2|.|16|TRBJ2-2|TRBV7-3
TGTGCCAGCAGCTCAACAGCGGGAGCAGGGACCGGGGAGCTGTTTTTT
CASSSTAGAGTGELFF
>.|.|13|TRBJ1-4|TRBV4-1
TGCGCCAGCAGCCAGGGGGCGGCGGAAAAACTGTTTTTT
CASSQGAAEKLFF
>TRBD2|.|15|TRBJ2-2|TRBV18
TGTGCCAGCTCACCAAGGACTAGAGACACCGGGGAGCTGTTTTTT
CASSPRTRDTGELFF
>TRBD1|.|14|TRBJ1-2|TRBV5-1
TGCGCCAGCAGCCGGGGGACAGTGAACTATGGCTACACCTTC
CASSRGTVNYGYTF
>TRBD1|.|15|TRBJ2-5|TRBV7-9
TGTGCCAGCAGCCCTACTGACAGGGATAAAGAGACCCAGTACTTC
CASSPTDRDKETQYF
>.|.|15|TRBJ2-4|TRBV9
TGTGCCAGCAGCGTAGACGGGGGGCCCAAAAACATTCAGTACTTC
CASSVDGGPKNIQYF
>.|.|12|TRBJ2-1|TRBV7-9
TGTGCCAGCATTGGGGGGTACAATGAGCAGTTCTTC
CASIGGYNEQFF
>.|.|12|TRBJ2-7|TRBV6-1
TGTGCCAGCAGTGAAGACACCTACGAGCAGTACTTC
CASSEDTYEQYF
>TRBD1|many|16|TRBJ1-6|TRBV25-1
TGTGCCAGCAGTGATCCCACGACAGGGGGCTATTCACCCCTCCACTTT
CASSDPTTGGYSPLHF
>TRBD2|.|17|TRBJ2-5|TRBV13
TGTGCCAGCAGCTCCCGTGGTAGCGGGGGGGATCAAGAGACCCAGTACTTC
CASSSRGSGGDQETQYF
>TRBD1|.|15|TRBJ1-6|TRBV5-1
TGCGCCAGCAGCCGGACACAGGGGGCTAGTTCACCCCTCCACTTT
CASSRTQGASSPLHF
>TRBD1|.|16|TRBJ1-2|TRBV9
TGTGCCAGCAGCGTAGTTAGTGGCGGGACAGGGAGTAACTACACCTTC
CASSVVSGGTGSNYTF
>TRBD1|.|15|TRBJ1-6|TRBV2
TGTGCCAGCAGGGACAGGGACGGCGGAAATTCACCCCTCCACTTT
CASRDRDGGNSPLHF
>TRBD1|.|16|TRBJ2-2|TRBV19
TGTGCCAGTGTGGGGGTGGGGACAGGAGACACCGGGGAGCTGTTTTTT
CASVGVGTGDTGELFF
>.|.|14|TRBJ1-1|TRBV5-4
TGTGCCAGCAGCTTAACCCTACCCCGCACTGAAGCTTTCTTT
CASSLTLPRTEAFF
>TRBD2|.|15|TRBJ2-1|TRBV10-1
TGCGCCAGCAGCTCCGGGACTAGCGGGGGGTATTCTCAGTTCTTC
CASSSGTSGGYSQFF
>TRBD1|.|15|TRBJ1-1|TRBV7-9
TGTGCCAGCAGCGACAGGGACAGGGATCGGACTGAAGCTTTCTTT
CASSDRDRDRTEAFF
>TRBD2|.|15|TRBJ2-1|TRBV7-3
TGTGCCAGCGGACTAGCGGGGGGCTCCTACAATGAGCAGTTCTTC
CASGLAGGSYNEQFF
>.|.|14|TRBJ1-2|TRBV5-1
TGCGCCAGCAGCTTGGAATTGACAGCCTATGGCTACACCTTC
CASSLELTAYGYTF
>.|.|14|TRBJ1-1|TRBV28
TGTGCCAGCAGTTCGGTCGGGGGGGCCTTTGAAGCTTTCTTT
CASSSVGGAFEAFF
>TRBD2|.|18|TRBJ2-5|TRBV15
TGTGCCACCAGCAGAGAGACTAGCGGAAGGCTCCCCGGGGAGACCCAGTACTTC
CATSRETSGRLPGETQYF
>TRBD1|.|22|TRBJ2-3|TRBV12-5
TGTGCTAGTGGTTTTCTCCCTCAAAGATCCCCTACAGGGGGCGCGGTAGGGGATACGCAGTATTTT
CASGFLPQRSPTGGAVGDTQYF